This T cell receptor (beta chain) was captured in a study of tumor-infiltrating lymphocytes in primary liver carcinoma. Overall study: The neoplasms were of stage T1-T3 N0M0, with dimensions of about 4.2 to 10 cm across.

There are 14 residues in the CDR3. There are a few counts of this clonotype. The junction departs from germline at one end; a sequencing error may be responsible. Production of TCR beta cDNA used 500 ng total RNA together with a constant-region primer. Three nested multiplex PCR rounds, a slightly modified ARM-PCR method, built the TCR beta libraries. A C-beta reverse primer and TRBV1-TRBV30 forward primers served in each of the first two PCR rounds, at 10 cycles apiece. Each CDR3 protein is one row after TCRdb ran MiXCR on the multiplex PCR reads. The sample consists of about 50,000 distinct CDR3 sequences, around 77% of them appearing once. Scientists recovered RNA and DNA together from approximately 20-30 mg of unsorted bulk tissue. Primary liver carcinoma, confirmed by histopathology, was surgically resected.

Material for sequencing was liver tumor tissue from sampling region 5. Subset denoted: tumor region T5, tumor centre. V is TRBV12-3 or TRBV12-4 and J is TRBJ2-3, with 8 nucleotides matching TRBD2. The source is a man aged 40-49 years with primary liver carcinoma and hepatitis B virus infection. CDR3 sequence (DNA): TGTGCCACCAGTCCCGGGACTAGGCCAGATATGCAGTATTTT. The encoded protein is CATSPGTRPDMQYF.